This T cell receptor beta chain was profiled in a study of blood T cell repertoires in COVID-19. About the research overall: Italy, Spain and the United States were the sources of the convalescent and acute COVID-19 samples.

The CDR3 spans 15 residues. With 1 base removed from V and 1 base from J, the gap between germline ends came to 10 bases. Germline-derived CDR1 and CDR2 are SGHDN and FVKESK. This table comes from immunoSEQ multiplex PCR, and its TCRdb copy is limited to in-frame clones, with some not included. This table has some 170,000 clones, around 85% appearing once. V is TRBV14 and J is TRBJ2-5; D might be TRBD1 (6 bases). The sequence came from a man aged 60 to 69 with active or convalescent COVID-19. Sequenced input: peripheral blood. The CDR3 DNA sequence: TGTGCCAGCAGCCAAGGTCCAGGGGCCCAAGAGACCCAGTACTTC. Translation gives CASSQGPGAQETQYF.